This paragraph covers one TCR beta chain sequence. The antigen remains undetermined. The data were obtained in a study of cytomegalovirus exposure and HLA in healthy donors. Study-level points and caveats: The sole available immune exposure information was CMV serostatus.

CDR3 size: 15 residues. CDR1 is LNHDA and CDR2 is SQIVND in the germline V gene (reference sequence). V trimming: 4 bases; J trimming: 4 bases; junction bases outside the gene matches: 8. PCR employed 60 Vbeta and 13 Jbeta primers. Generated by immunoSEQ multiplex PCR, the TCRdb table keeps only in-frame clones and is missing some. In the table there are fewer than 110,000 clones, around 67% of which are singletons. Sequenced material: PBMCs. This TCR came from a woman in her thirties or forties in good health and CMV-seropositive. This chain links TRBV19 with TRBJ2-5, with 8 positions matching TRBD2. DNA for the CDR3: TGTGCCAGTAGTACTTGGGTAGCGGGGCTAGAGACCCAGTACTTC. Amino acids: CASSTWVAGLETQYF.